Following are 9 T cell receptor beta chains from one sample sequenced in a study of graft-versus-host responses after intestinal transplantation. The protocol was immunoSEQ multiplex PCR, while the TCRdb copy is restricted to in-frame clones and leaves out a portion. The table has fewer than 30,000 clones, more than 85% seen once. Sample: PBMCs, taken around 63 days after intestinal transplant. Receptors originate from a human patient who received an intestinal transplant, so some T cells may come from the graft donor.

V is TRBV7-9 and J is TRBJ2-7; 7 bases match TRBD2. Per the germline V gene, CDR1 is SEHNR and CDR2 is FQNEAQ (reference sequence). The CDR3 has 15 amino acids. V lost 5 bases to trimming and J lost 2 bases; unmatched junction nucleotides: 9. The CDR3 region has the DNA TGTGCCAGCAGCGTCACTGAGGGAGGGCCCTACGAGCAGTACTTC. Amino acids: CASSVTEGGPYEQYF.

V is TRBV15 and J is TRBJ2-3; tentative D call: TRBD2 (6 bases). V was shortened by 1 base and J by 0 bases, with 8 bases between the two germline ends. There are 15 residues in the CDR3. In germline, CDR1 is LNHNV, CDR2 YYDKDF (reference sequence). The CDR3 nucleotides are TGTGCCACCAGCAGAGCAGCGGGCAGCACAGATACGCAGTATTTT. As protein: CATSRAAGSTDTQYF.

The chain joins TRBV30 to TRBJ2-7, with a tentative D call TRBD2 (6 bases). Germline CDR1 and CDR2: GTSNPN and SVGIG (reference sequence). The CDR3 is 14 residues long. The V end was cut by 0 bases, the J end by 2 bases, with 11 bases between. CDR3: CAWSVRGLTYEQYF. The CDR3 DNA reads TGTGCCTGGAGTGTACGGGGACTGACCTACGAGCAGTACTTC.

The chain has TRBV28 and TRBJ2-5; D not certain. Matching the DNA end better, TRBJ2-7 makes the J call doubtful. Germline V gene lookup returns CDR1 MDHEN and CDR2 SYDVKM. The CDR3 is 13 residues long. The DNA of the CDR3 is TGTGCCAGCAGTTTCCGGCTAGACTACGAGCAGTACTTC. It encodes CASSFRLDYEQYF.

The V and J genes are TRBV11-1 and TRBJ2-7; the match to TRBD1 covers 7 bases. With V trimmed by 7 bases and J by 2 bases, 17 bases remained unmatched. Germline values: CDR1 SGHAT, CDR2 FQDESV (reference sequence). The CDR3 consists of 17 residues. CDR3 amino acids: CASNDRAPGQMTYEQYF. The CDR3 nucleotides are TGTGCCAGCAACGACCGAGCTCCGGGACAGATGACCTACGAGCAGTACTTC.

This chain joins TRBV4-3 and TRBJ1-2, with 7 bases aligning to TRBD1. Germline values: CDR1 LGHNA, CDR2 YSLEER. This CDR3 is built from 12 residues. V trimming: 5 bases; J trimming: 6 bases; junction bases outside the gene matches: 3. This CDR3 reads CASSYRGDGYTF. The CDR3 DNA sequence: TGCGCCAGCAGCTACAGGGGAGATGGCTACACCTTC.

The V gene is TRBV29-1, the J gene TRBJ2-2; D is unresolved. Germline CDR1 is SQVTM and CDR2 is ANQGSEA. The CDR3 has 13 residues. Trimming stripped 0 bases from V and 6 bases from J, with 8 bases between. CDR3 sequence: CSVEDSVAGELFF. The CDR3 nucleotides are TGCAGCGTTGAAGACTCAGTCGCCGGGGAGCTGTTTTTT.

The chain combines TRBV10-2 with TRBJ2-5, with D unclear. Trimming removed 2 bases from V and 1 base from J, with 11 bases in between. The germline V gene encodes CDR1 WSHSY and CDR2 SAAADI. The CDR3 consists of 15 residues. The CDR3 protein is CASSEGTWFQETQYF. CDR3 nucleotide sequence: TGCGCCAGCAGTGAGGGCACGTGGTTCCAAGAGACCCAGTACTTC.

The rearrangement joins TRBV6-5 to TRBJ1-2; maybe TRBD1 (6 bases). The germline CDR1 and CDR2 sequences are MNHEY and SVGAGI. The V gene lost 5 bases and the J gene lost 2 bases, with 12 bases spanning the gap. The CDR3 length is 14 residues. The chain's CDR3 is CASSQGQLNYGYTF. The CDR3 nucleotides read TGTGCCAGCAGTCAAGGACAGTTGAACTATGGCTACACCTTC.